The T cell receptor (beta chain) under discussion was sequenced for a study of control samples from healthy donors and cancer patients. The V gene lost 10 bases and the J gene lost 1 base, with 13 bases spanning the gap. Germline CDR1 reads LNHDA; CDR2 reads SQIVND (reference sequence). This CDR3 contains 13 residues. Profiled with immunoSEQ multiplex PCR; TCRdb holds only in-frame clones, not every one. The sample gives about 86,000 clones, 85% to 95% of which show up once; around 4.7% is in the top ten. Sequencing used blood. The chain uses TRBV19 and TRBJ1-1; the D is unclear. The receptor was isolated from a woman under 30 in good health. The CDR3 reads CATISGGNTEAFF. In DNA, the CDR3 is TGTGCCACCATCTCGGGAGGGAACACTGAAGCTTTCTTT. The whole variable domain, filled in from reference TRBV19 and TRBJ1-1, reads DGGITQSPKYLFRKEGQNVTLSCEQNLNHDAMYWYRQDPGQGLRLIYYSQIVNDFQKGDIAEGYSVSREKKESFPLTVTSAQKNPTAFYLCATISGGNTEAFFGQGTRLTVV.